This TCR beta chain was profiled in a study of T cell repertoires in cytomegalovirus infection. Overall study context: In the study, CMV epitopes included recently identified HLA-C-restricted and well-studied HLA-B-restricted ones.

As concerns this clonotype: The antigen is undetermined.

TCRdb reprocessed the reads via MiXCR and lists one record per CDR3 protein. Of about 920,000 distinct CDR3 sequences listed, around 31% are singletons. The V gene lost 0 bases and the J gene lost 7 bases, with 11 bases spanning the gap. The CDR3 has 13 residues. The germline V gene has CDR1 SGHNT and CDR2 YYREEE (reference sequence). J is TRBJ2-7 and V is TRBV5-4; a possible D gene is TRBD1 (6 bases). The TCR comes from a human donor in good health (CMV status not recorded). Some clones in this sample may be carry-over from other donors' samples. The sequencing here drew on cultured CD8+ T cells from PBMCs, taken from culture after CMV antigen stimulation. Written as DNA, the CDR3 is TGTGCCAGCAGCTTGGGACAGGCTATAGAGCAGTACTTC. Protein: CASSLGQAIEQYF.